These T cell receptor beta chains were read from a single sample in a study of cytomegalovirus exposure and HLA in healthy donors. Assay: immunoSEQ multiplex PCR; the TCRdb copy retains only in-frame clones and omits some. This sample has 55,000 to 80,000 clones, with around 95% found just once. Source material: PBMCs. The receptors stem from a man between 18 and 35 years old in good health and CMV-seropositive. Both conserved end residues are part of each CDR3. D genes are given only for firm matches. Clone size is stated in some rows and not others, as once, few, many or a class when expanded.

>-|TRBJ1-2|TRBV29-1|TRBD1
TGCAGCGTTGAAGGAGGGGACAGGGGGCTCGGCTACACCTTC
CSVEGGDRGLGYTF
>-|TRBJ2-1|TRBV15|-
TGTGCCACCAGCAGAGATAATGGAGGGGCGCGCGATGAGCAGTTCTTC
CATSRDNGGARDEQFF
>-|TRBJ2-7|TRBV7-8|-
TGTGCCAGCAGCTTACGGTTCACCCACGAGCAGTACTTC
CASSLRFTHEQYF
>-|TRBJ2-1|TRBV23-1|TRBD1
TGCGCCAGCAGTACCAATGACAGGGTCAGCTCCTACAATGAGCAGTTCTTC
CASSTNDRVSSYNEQFF
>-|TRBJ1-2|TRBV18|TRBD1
TGTGCCAGCTCACCGGGGGGACAGCTCAACTATGGCTACACCTTC
CASSPGGQLNYGYTF
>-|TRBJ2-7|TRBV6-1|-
TGTGCCAGCGTGCGCGGCCAGACCTACGAGCAGTACTTC
CASVRGQTYEQYF
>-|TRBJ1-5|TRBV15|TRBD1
TGTGCCACCAGCAGAGGGGCAGGGGGTCCGAATCAGCCCCAGCATTTT
CATSRGAGGPNQPQHF
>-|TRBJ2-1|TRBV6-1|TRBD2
TGTGCCAGCAGGGGGGGGGTCAATGAGCAGTTCTTC
CASRGGVNEQFF
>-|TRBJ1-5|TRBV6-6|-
TGTGCCAGCACCTCGGGGAAGGGACACCATCAGCCCCAGCATTTT
CASTSGKGHHQPQHF
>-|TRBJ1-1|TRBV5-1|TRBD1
TGCGCCAGCAGGGAAGACAGGGGGGCGATGAACACTGAAGCTTTCTTT
CASREDRGAMNTEAFF
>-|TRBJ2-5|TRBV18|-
TGTGCCAGCTCACCCTCCGAGGAAGAGACCCAGTACTTC
CASSPSEEETQYF
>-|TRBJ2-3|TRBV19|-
TGTGCCAGTAGTCCCCTGGTGAGCGGAACCACAGATACGCAGTATTTT
CASSPLVSGTTDTQYF
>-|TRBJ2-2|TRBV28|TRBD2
TGTGCCAACAGTCGTACTAGCGGGAAGGGCGGGGAGCTGTTTTTT
CANSRTSGKGGELFF
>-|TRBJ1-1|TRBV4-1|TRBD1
TGCGCCAGCAGCCGGGGACAGGACACTGAAGCTTTCTTT
CASSRGQDTEAFF
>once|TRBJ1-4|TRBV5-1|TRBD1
TGCGCCAGCACAGGGGGCGCGGGGGAAAAACTGTTTTTT
CASTGGAGEKLFF
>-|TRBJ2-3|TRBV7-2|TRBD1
TGTGCCAGCAGCTCGTCGGGACAGTTTGCGCAGTATTTT
CASSSSGQFAQYF
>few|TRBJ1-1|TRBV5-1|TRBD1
TGCGCCACCAAGGGACAGGTAAACACTGAAGCTTTCTTT
CATKGQVNTEAFF
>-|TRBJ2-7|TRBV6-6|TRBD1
TGTGCCAGCAGCCTACAGGGGGCTAGTTACGAGCAGTACTTC
CASSLQGASYEQYF
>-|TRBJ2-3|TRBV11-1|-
TGTGCCAGCAGGTATACAGGAGACACAGATACGCAGTATTTT
CASRYTGDTDTQYF
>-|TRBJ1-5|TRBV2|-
TGTGCCAGGGACCGGGACATCAAAAATCAGCCCCAGCATTTT
CARDRDIKNQPQHF
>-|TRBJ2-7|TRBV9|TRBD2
TGTGCCAGCAGCGGGACTAGCGGGACCTACGAGCAGTACTTC
CASSGTSGTYEQYF
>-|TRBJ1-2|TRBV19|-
TGTGCCAGTAGTATCTCCTCGGGGTGGGCAGGCGACTATGGCTACACCTTC
CASSISSGWAGDYGYTF
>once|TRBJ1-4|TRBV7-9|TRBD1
TGTGCCAGCAGCCTGGGACAGCTCTATGAAAAACTGTTTTTT
CASSLGQLYEKLFF
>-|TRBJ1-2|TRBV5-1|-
TGCGCCAGCAGCTCGTACGCGAGGGAAGGAAGTGGCTACACCTTC
CASSSYAREGSGYTF
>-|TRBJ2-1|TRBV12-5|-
TGTGCTAGTGGTCCGGGATACAATGAGCAGTTCTTC
CASGPGYNEQFF
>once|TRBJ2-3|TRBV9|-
TGTGCCAGCAGCGTTAGCGGCAACACAGATACGCAGTATTTT
CASSVSGNTDTQYF
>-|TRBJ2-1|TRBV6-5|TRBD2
TGTGCCAGCACTGCCGGGACTAGGGGCCAGCAGTTCTTC
CASTAGTRGQQFF
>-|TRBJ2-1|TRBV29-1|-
TGCAGCGTCGGGTGGGGCGGGACGGGCAATGAGCAGTTCTTC
CSVGWGGTGNEQFF
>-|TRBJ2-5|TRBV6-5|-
TGTGCCAGCAGCAGACAGATCCAAGAGACCCAGTACTTC
CASSRQIQETQYF
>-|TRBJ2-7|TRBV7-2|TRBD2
TGTGCCAGCAGCTTAGGAGCGGGGGGTTGGGGGGAGCAGTACTTC
CASSLGAGGWGEQYF
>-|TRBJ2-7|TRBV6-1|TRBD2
TGTGCCAGCAGGGGACTAGCGGGTTTCTACGAGCAGTACTTC
CASRGLAGFYEQYF
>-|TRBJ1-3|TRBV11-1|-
TGTGCCAGCAGCGCTCGGGACACTGGAAACACCATATATTTT
CASSARDTGNTIYF
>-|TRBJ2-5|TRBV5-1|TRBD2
TGCGCCAGCAGCTTGGAGTACCCGGGAGGGCCAAGGGGGACCCAGTACTTC
CASSLEYPGGPRGTQYF
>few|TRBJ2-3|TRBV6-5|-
TGTGCCAGCAGTTACGGAGCGGCAGATACGCAGTATTTT
CASSYGAADTQYF
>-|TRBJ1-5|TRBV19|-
TGTGCCAGTATCCTCAGTATGGGCAATCAGCCCCAGCATTTT
CASILSMGNQPQHF
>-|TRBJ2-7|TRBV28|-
TGTGCCAGCAGTTCCACGGCTAACAGGGTCTACTTC
CASSSTANRVYF
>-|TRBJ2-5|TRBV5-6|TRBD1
TGTGCCAGCAGCTACGGGACAGAGGGAGAGACCCAGTACTTC
CASSYGTEGETQYF
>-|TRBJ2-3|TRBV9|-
TGTGCCAGCAGCGTAGGGGGCTCCGACACAGATACGCAGTATTTT
CASSVGGSDTDTQYF
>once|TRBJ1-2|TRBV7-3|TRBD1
TGTGCCAGCAGCTTGACAGGGGTGGGCGGCTACACCTTC
CASSLTGVGGYTF
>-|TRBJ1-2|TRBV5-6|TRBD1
TGTGCCAGCAGCGAGGGACAGGTAAACTATGGCTACACCTTC
CASSEGQVNYGYTF
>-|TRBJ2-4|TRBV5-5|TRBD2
TGTGCCAGCAGCCTTGGTGCGCGGGGGGAAAACATTCAGTACTTC
CASSLGARGENIQYF
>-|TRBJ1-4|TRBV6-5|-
TGTGCCAGCAGTTTAGCGTCAACTAATGAAAAACTGTTTTTT
CASSLASTNEKLFF
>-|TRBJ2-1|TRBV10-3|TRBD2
TGTGCCATCTCTAGCGGGGGCTATGAGCAGTTCTTC
CAISSGGYEQFF
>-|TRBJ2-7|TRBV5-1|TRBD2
TGCGCCAGCAGCTTGGAAGCCCAGACTAGCGGGGGGGCCTACGAGCAGTACTTC
CASSLEAQTSGGAYEQYF
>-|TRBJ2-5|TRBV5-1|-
TGCGCCAGCAGCTTGGGGGCTGGCGGGTCCTACCAAGAGACCCAGTACTTC
CASSLGAGGSYQETQYF
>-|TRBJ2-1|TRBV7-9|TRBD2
TGTGCCAGCAGCCCTCGTAGCGGGGGGAGACTATATGAGCAGTTCTTC
CASSPRSGGRLYEQFF
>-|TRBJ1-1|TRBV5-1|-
TGCGCCAGCAGCATCTCCGGGTCGAACACTGAAGCTTTCTTT
CASSISGSNTEAFF
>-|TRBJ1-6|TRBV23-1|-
TGCGCCAGCAGTCATGGGGGCTGTTCACCCCTCCACTTT
CASSHGGCSPLHF